This TCR beta chain was recorded in a study of CD8 T cells in Susac syndrome. Random hexamers primed reverse transcription of about 0.45 to 1 ug RNA. An immunoSEQ multiplex PCR amplified TCR beta CDR3 over 54 Vbeta and 13 Jbeta. TCRdb fed the immunoSEQ multiplex PCR reads into MiXCR, producing one record per CDR3 protein. The sample includes approximately 160,000 distinct CDR3 sequences, about 92% seen only once; the top ten take around 0.079%. The V and J ends lost 6 bases and 13 bases respectively, with 19 bases between them. The CDR3 is 13 amino acids. The material sequenced was CD4+ T cells from PBMCs. This TCR was sampled from a human donor in good health. The chain combines TRBV12-3 or TRBV12-4 with TRBJ2-1, with D possibly TRBD2 on 5 matching bases. The CDR3 DNA reads as TGTGCCAGCAGACCCGGGCAAGAGGGTCCCCAGTTCTTC. Protein product: CASRPGQEGPQFF.